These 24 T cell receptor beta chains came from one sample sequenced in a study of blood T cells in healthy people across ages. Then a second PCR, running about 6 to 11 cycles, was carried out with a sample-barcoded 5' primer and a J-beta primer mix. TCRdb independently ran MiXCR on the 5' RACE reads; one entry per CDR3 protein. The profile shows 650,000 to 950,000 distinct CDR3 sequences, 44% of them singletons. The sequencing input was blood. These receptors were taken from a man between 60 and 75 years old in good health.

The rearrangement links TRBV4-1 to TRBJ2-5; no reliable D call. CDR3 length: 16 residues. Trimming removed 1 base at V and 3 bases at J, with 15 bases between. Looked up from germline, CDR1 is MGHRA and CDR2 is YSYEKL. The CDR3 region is CASSQARGPSKETQYF. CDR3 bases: TGCGCCAGCAGCCAAGCAAGAGGCCCTAGTAAAGAGACCCAGTACTTC.

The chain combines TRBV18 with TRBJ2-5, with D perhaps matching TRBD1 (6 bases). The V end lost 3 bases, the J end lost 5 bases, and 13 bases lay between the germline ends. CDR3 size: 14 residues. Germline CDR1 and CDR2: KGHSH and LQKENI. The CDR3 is CASSPGPQGETQYF. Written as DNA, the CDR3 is TGTGCCAGCTCACCCGGACCGCAGGGGGAGACCCAGTACTTC.

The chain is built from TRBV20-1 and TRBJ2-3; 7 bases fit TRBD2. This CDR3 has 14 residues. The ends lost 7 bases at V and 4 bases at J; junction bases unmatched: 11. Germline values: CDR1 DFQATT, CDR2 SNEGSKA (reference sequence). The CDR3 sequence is CSGGLRGTPDTQYF. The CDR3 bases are TGCAGTGGGGGTTTGCGGGGGACCCCAGATACGCAGTATTTT.

CDR3 protein: CASRERVVLSEQYF. Written as DNA, the CDR3 is TGTGCCAGCAGAGAAAGGGTAGTTCTCTCCGAGCAGTACTTC. The chain joins TRBV2 to TRBJ2-7; D is ambiguous. The CDR3 length is 14 residues. V was pared by 6 bases and J by 6 bases, with 18 bases between. The V gene's germline CDR1 is SNHLY and CDR2 FYNNEI.

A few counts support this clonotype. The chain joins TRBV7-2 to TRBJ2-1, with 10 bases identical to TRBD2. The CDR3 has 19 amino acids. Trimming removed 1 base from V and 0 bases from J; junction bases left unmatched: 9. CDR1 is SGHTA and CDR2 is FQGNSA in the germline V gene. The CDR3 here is CASSLVGTSARVSYNEQFF. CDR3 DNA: TGTGCCAGCAGCTTAGTAGGGACTAGCGCGAGGGTCTCCTACAATGAGCAGTTCTTC. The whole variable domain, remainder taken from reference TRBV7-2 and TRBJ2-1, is GAGVSQSPSNKVTEKGKDVELRCDPISGHTALYWYRQSLGQGLEFLIYFQGNSAPDKSGLPSDRFSAERTGGSVSTLTIQRTQQEDSAVYLCASSLVGTSARVSYNEQFFGPGTRLTVL.

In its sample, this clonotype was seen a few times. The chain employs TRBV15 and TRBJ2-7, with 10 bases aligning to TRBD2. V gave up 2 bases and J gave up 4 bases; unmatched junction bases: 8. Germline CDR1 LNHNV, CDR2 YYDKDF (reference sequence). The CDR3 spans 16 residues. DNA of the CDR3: TGTGCCACCAGCAGACTCGGTGGTAGCGGGAGGTACGAGCAGTACTTC. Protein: CATSRLGGSGRYEQYF.

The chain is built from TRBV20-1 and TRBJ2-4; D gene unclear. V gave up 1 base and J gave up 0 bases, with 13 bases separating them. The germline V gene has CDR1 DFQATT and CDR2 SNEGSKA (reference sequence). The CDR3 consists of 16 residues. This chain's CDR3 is CSARGRSQVAKNIQYF. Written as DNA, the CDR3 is TGCAGTGCTAGAGGAAGAAGTCAGGTAGCCAAAAACATTCAGTACTTC.

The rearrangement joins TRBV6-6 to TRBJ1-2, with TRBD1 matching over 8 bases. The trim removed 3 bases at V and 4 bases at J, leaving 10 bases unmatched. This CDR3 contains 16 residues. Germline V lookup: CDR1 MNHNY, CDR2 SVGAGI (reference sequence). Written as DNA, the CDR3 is TGTGCCAGCAGTTATTCCGGACAGGGAGGTGTCTATGGCTACACCTTC. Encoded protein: CASSYSGQGGVYGYTF.

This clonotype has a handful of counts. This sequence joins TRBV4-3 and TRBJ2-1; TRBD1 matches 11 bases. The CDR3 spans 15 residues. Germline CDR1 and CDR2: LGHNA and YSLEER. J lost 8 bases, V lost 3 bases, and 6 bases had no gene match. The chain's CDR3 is CASSHLDRGRYEQFF. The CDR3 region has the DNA TGCGCCAGCAGCCACCTGGACAGGGGGCGCTATGAGCAGTTCTTC.

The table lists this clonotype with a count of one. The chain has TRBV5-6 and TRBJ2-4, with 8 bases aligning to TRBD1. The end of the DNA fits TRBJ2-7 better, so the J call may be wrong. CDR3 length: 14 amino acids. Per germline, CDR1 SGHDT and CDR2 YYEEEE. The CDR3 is CASSSTGVSFEQYF. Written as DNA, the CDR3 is TGTGCCAGCAGCTCGACAGGGGTATCGTTCGAGCAGTACTTC.

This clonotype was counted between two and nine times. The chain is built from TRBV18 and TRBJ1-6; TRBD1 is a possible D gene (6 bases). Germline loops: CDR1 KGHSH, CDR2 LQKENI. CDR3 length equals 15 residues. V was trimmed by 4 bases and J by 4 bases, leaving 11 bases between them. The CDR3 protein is CASSQDRSYNSPLHF. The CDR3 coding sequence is TGTGCCAGCTCACAGGACAGAAGTTATAATTCACCCCTCCACTTT.

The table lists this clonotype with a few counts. The CDR3 DNA reads TGTGCCAGCAGCTTATCGGGGGCGTCCTATAATTCACCCCTCCACTTT. This sequence encodes CASSLSGASYNSPLHF. The chain employs TRBV7-9 and TRBJ1-6; possibly TRBD1 for D (6 bases). This CDR3 spans 16 amino acids. V lost 2 bases and J lost 1, with 9 bases in between. From germline, CDR1 is SEHNR and CDR2 FQNEAQ (reference sequence).

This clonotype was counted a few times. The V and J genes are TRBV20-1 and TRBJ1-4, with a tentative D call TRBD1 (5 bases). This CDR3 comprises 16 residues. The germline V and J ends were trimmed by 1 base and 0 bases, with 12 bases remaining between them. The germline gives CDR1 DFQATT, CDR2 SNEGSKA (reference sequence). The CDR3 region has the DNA TGCAGTGCTAGAGGTTTGCAGGGCGCAACTAATGAAAAACTGTTTTTT. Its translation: CSARGLQGATNEKLFF.

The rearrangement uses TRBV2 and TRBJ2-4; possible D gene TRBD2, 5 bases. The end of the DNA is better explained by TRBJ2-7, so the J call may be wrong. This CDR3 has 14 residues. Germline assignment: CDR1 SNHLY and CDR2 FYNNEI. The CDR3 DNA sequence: TGTGCCAGCAGTGAATCGAGGGTCCTCGGCGAGCAGTACTTC. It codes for CASSESRVLGEQYF.

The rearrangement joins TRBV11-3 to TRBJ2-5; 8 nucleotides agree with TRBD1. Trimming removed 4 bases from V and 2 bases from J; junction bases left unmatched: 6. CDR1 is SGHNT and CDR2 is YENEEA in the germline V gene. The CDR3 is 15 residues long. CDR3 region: CASSSGGALQETQYF. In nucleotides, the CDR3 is TGTGCCAGCAGCTCAGGGGGCGCGTTACAAGAGACCCAGTACTTC.

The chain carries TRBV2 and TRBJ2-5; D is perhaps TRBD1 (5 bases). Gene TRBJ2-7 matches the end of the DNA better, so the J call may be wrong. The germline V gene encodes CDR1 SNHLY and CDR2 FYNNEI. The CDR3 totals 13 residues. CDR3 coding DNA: TGTGCCAGCAGGAAGGCAGGGACCTACGAGCAGTACTTC. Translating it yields CASRKAGTYEQYF.

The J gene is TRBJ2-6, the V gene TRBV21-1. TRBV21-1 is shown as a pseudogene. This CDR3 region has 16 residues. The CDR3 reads CASSKPLNSGANVLTF. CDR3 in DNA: TGTGCCAGCAGCAAACCCTTGAACTCTGGGGCCAACGTCCTGACTTTC.

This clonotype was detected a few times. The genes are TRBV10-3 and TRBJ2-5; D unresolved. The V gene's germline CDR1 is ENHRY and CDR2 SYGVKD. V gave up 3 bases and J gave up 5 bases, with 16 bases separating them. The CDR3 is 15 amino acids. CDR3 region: CAISEGSGAVETQYF. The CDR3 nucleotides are TGTGCCATCAGTGAAGGGTCAGGCGCAGTTGAGACCCAGTACTTC.

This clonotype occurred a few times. CDR3 bases: TGCGCCAGCAGCCAACCAACTAGTTGGGGCACCGGGGAGCTGTTTTTT. It encodes CASSQPTSWGTGELFF. This rearrangement joins TRBV4-1 to TRBJ2-2; weak D call: TRBD2 (5 bases). Trimming pared 2 bases from V and 4 bases from J, leaving 14 bases between. This CDR3 has 16 residues. Germline lookup yields CDR1 MGHRA and CDR2 YSYEKL.

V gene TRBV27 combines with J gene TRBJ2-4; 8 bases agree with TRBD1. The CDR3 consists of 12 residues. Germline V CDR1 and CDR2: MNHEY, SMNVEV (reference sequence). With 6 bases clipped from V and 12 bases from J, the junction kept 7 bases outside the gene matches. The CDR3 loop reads CASSGQGYTQYF. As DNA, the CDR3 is TGTGCCAGCAGCGGACAGGGTTACACTCAGTACTTC.

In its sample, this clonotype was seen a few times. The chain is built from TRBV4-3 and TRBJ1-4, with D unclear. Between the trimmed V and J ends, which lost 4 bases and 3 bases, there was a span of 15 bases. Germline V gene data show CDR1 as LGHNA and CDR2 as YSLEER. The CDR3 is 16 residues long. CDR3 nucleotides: TGCGCCAGCAGCCGAGAGGCAGGTGGGGCTAATGAAAAACTGTTTTTT. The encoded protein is CASSREAGGANEKLFF.

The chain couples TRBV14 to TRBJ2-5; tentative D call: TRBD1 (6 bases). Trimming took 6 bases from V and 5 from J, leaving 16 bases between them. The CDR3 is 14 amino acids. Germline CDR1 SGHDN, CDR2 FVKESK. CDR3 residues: CASSHREVWETQYF. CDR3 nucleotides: TGTGCCAGCAGTCACAGGGAAGTTTGGGAGACCCAGTACTTC.

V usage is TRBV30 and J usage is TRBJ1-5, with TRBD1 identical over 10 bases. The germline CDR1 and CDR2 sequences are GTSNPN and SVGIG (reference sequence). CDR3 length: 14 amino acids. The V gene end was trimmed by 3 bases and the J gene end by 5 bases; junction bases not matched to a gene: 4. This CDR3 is CAWRRQGADQPQHF. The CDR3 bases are TGTGCCTGGAGAAGACAGGGGGCTGATCAGCCCCAGCATTTT.

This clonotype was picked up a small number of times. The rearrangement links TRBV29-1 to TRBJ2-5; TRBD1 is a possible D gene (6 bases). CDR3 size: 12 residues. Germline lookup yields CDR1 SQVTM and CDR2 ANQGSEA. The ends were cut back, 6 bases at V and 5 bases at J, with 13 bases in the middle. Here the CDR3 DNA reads TGCAGCGTAAAGGGGGTCTCGGAGACCCAGTACTTC. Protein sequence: CSVKGVSETQYF.